Below, one T cell receptor (beta chain) is given with its context. This record belongs to a study of shared clonotypes between healthy human individuals. In the study overall: Each donor contributed plates that comprised three CD4 naive, three CD4 memory, two CD8 naive and one CD8 memory.

This CDR3 spans 14 amino acids. Germline assignment: CDR1 SGHVS and CDR2 FNYEAQ. Trimming took off 5 bases at V and 1 base at J, with 10 bases between the two ends. Template for every sorted-subset replicate PCR totaled about 0.2 ug DNA, around 33,000 T cell genomes. Sequencing used immunoSEQ multiplex PCR; TCRdb keeps in-frame clones, though not all of them. The sample yields roughly 2.4 million clones, 90% to 96% seen once. The genes are TRBV7-6 and TRBJ2-3, with a possible D match to TRBD2 (5 bases). The origin of this receptor is a young man in good health. The sequencing sample was made of naive CD4+ T cells sorted from blood. The subset is: CD45RA+ positively selected. The CDR3 loop reads CASSTRLRTDTQYF. The CDR3 bases are TGTGCCAGCAGCACACGACTACGCACAGATACGCAGTATTTT.